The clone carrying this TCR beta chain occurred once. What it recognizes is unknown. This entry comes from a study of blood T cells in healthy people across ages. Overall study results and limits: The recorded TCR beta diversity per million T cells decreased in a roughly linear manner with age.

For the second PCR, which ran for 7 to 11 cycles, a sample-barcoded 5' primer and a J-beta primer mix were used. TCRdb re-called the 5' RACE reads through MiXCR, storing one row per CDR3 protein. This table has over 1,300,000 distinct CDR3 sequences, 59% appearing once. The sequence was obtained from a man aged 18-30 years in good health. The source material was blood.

The CDR3 spells CATRVANSNEQYF. The CDR3 DNA reads TGTGCCACCAGGGTGGCTAATAGCAACGAGCAGTACTTC. The V call is TRBV3-1, the J call TRBJ2-7, with D possibly TRBD1 on 5 matching bases. Trimming removed 10 bases from V and 5 bases from J, with 18 bases in between. The CDR3 is 13 amino acids. CDR1 LGHDT and CDR2 YNNKEL come from the germline V gene (reference sequence).